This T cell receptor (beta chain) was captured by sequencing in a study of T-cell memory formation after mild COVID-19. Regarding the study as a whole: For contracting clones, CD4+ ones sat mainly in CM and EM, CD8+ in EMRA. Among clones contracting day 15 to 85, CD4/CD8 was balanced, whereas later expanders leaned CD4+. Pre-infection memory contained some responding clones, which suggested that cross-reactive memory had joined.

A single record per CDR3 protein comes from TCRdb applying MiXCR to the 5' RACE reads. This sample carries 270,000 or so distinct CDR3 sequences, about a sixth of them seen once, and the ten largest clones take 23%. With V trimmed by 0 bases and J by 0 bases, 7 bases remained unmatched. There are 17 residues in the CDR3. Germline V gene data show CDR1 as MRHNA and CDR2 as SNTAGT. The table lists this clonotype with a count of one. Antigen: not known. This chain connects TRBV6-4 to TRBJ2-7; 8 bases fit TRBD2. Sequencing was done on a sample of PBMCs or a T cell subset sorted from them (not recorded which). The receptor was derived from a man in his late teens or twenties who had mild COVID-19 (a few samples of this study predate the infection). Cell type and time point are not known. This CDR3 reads CASSDSSPSGPSYEQYF. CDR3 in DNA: TGTGCCAGCAGTGACTCGAGTCCTAGCGGGCCCTCCTACGAGCAGTACTTC.